The next 30 T cell receptor beta chains were all read from a single sample in a study of cytomegalovirus exposure and HLA in healthy donors. Generated by immunoSEQ multiplex PCR, the TCRdb table keeps only in-frame clones and is missing some. The sample lists 210,000 or so clones; around 90% were seen once. Sequenced sample: PBMCs. Source of these receptors: a woman under 30 in good health and CMV-seronegative.

The chain employs TRBV27 and TRBJ2-3; 13 positions agree with TRBD2. The V gene's germline CDR1 is MNHEY and CDR2 SMNVEV (reference sequence). The ends lost 5 bases at V and 10 bases at J; junction bases unmatched: 6. This CDR3 is 14 amino acids long. The CDR3 protein is CASSMGLAGKAQYF. Here the CDR3 DNA reads TGTGCCAGCAGTATGGGACTAGCGGGAAAGGCGCAGTATTTT.

This chain links TRBV10-3 with TRBJ2-3; TRBD1 aligns across 11 bases. J lost 5 bases, V lost 5 bases, and 3 bases had no gene match. This CDR3 is 14 amino acids long. Germline CDR1 ENHRY, CDR2 SYGVKD. The CDR3 sequence: CAISPGQGVDTQYF. The CDR3 bases are TGTGCCATCAGTCCGGGACAGGGGGTAGATACGCAGTATTTT.

A few counts support this clone. V gene TRBV6-6 combines with J gene TRBJ2-1, with D perhaps TRBD2 (5 bases). Germline loops: CDR1 MNHNY, CDR2 SVGAGI (reference sequence). Trimming left V 2 bases short and J 11 bases short, with 16 bases between. This CDR3 is built from 14 residues. The CDR3 is CASSYRPRSEQQFF. As DNA, the CDR3 is TGTGCCAGCAGTTACCGTCCCCGTAGCGAACAGCAGTTCTTC.

The J gene is TRBJ2-7, the V gene TRBV18; D is possibly TRBD2 (6 bases). Per germline, CDR1 KGHSH and CDR2 LQKENI. The CDR3 totals 16 residues. The ends were cut back, 3 bases at V and 0 bases at J, with 15 bases in the middle. CDR3 DNA: TGTGCCAGCTCACCGAACGGGAGCCCTAGCTCCTACGAGCAGTACTTC. Protein: CASSPNGSPSSYEQYF.

This chain connects TRBV5-4 to TRBJ2-7, with TRBD1 matching over 8 bases. Germline V gene sequence: CDR1 SGHNT, CDR2 YYREEE (reference sequence). This CDR3 spans 13 amino acids. With V trimmed by 3 bases and J by 5 bases, 4 bases remained unmatched. CDR3 residues: CASSSGQGDEQYF. CDR3 bases: TGTGCCAGCAGCTCTGGACAGGGCGACGAGCAGTACTTC.

This clone was found a few times. CDR3 loop: CASSRRQVDEQFF. In nucleotides, the CDR3 is TGCGCCAGCAGCCGTAGACAGGTCGATGAGCAGTTCTTC. The chain carries TRBV4-3 and TRBJ2-1; maybe TRBD1 (6 bases). The V and J ends lost 4 bases and 8 bases respectively, with 12 bases between them. CDR3 length: 13 amino acids. The V gene's germline CDR1 is LGHNA and CDR2 YSLEER.

The CDR3 spells CASSVDVSYYGYTF. CDR3 nucleotides: TGTGCCAGCAGCGTAGACGTGAGTTACTATGGCTACACCTTC. This chain connects TRBV9 to TRBJ1-2; D is uncertain. From germline, CDR1 is SGDLS and CDR2 YYNGEE. The CDR3 is 14 amino acids. Trimming left V 0 bases short and J 3 bases short, with 9 bases between.

This chain joins TRBV4-3 and TRBJ2-1; weak D call: TRBD1 (6 bases). Trimming removed 4 bases at V and 10 bases at J, with 20 bases between. CDR1 LGHNA and CDR2 YSLEER come from the germline V gene. This CDR3 has 15 amino acids. CDR3 region: CASSPQRTAYREQFF. In nucleotides, the CDR3 is TGCGCCAGCAGCCCACAAAGGACAGCCTACCGGGAGCAGTTCTTC.

The chain joins TRBV11-1 to TRBJ2-3; TRBD2 matches at 9 bases. Per the germline V gene, CDR1 is SGHAT and CDR2 is FQDESV (reference sequence). This CDR3 comprises 14 residues. The V and J ends lost 3 bases and 3 bases, in that order; junction bases with no gene match: 1. The CDR3 region is CASSFAGGTDTQYF. Written as DNA, the CDR3 is TGTGCCAGCAGCTTTGCGGGGGGGACAGATACGCAGTATTTT. Filled out from reference TRBV11-1 and TRBJ2-3, the complete variable domain reads EAEVAQSPRYKITEKSQAVAFWCDPISGHATLYWYRQILGQGPELLVQFQDESVVDDSQLPKDRFSAERLKGVDSTLKIQPAELGDSAMYLCASSFAGGTDTQYFGPGTRLTVL.

This clone was counted between two and nine times. This chain connects TRBV19 to TRBJ2-7, with 9 bases that match TRBD2. The CDR3 has 14 residues. The germline V gene has CDR1 LNHDA and CDR2 SQIVND (reference sequence). The CDR3 DNA sequence: TGTGCTTGGGAGCGGGAGGTGGAGGCCTACGAGCAGTACTTC. It is translated as CAWEREVEAYEQYF.

V gene TRBV28 combines with J gene TRBJ1-5, with D perhaps TRBD1 (5 bases). CDR1 and CDR2 from the germline V gene are MDHEN and SYDVKM. V gave up 6 bases and J gave up 1 base, with 10 bases separating them. The CDR3 extends over 14 amino acids. CDR3 sequence: CASSPPGSNQPQHF. DNA for the CDR3: TGTGCCAGCAGCCCCCCAGGGAGCAATCAGCCCCAGCATTTT.

This chain connects TRBV28 to TRBJ2-7, with TRBD1 as a possible D gene (6 bases). The CDR3 loop spans 16 amino acids. CDR1 is MDHEN, CDR2 SYDVKM, per germline. The V end was cut by 2 bases, the J end by 0 bases, with 14 bases between. CDR3 region: CASSLTQGMGSYEQYF. The CDR3 region has the DNA TGTGCCAGCAGTTTAACACAGGGAATGGGCTCCTACGAGCAGTACTTC. Based on the CDR3 plus reference TRBV28 and TRBJ2-7, the full variable domain is DVKVTQSSRYLVKRTGEKVFLECVQDMDHENMFWYRQDPGLGLRLIYFSYDVKMKEKGDIPEGYSVSREKKERFSLILESASTNQTSMYLCASSLTQGMGSYEQYFGPGTRLTVT.

The chain uses TRBV5-1 and TRBJ1-5; tentative D call: TRBD1 (6 bases). From germline, CDR1 is SGHRS and CDR2 YFSETQ. CDR3 length: 13 amino acids. V was trimmed by 1 base and J by 7 bases, leaving 9 bases between them. CDR3: CASSLRGKQPQHF. The CDR3 DNA reads TGCGCCAGCAGCTTGAGGGGGAAGCAGCCCCAGCATTTT.

This chain joins TRBV27 and TRBJ2-3, with 11 nucleotides matching TRBD2. J was trimmed by 1 base and V by 2 bases; bases with no gene match: 5. CDR1 and CDR2 from the germline V gene are MNHEY and SMNVEV (reference sequence). CDR3 length: 17 residues. The CDR3: CASSLAPGLAGTDTQYF. In nucleotides, the CDR3 is TGTGCCAGCAGTTTAGCTCCGGGACTAGCGGGCACAGATACGCAGTATTTT.

The chain has TRBV7-6 and TRBJ2-3, with 10 bases matching TRBD2. CDR3 length equals 15 residues. The germline CDR1 and CDR2 sequences are SGHVS and FNYEAQ. J was trimmed by 8 bases and V by 2 bases; bases with no gene match: 7. CDR3 loop: CASSLRTSGIGTQYF. DNA of the CDR3: TGTGCCAGCAGCTTAAGAACTAGCGGGATCGGTACGCAGTATTTT.

CDR3 nucleotide sequence: TGCGCCAGCAGCCAGTCGCAATTTCAGGAATCCGGCAATCAGCCCCAGCATTTT. As protein: CASSQSQFQESGNQPQHF. The chain uses TRBV4-1 and TRBJ1-5; D is unresolved. Germline values: CDR1 MGHRA, CDR2 YSYEKL. There are 18 residues in the CDR3. Trimming shortened V by 3 bases and J by 2 bases, and 20 bases separated the two germline ends.

CDR3 protein: CAWAQYNEQFF. For the CDR3, the DNA is TGTGCCTGGGCACAGTACAATGAGCAGTTCTTC. The V call is TRBV30, the J call TRBJ2-1; D gene ambiguous. Germline-derived CDR1 and CDR2 are GTSNPN and SVGIG (reference sequence). Between the trimmed V and J ends, which lost 5 bases and 4 bases, there was a span of 6 bases. The length of the CDR3 is 11 residues.

The count of this clone is one. The chain joins TRBV28 to TRBJ1-1; tentative D call: TRBD1 (6 bases). The V gene's germline CDR1 is MDHEN and CDR2 SYDVKM. The V end was cut by 4 bases, the J end by 11 bases, with 17 bases between. The CDR3 spans 13 residues. CDR3: CASSYYPGGGAFF. DNA of the CDR3: TGTGCCAGCAGTTATTACCCGGGGGGCGGGGCTTTCTTT.

This clone turned up a few times. This chain joins TRBV7-9 and TRBJ1-2; 10 bases match TRBD1. CDR1 is SEHNR, CDR2 FQNEAQ, per germline (reference sequence). Germline trimming cut 5 bases from V and 8 bases from J; bases unmatched to any gene: 11. The CDR3 has 15 amino acids. CDR3 amino acids: CASSTGTGAAGGYTF. CDR3 nucleotide sequence: TGTGCCAGCAGCACGGGGACAGGGGCCGCTGGAGGCTACACCTTC.

V and J are TRBV7-9 and TRBJ1-1, with 7 positions matching TRBD1. With V trimmed by 3 bases and J by 5 bases, 6 bases remained unmatched. Germline CDR1 and CDR2: SEHNR and FQNEAQ (reference sequence). This CDR3 is built from 14 residues. As DNA, the CDR3 is TGTGCCAGCAGCTTGACAGGGTCGGGGACTGAAGCTTTCTTT. Translating gives CASSLTGSGTEAFF.

This chain uses TRBV30 with TRBJ1-5, with D uncertain. The germline CDR1 and CDR2 sequences are GTSNPN and SVGIG (reference sequence). V was cut by 1 base and J by 4 bases, with 8 bases left in between. The CDR3 is 13 amino acids. In DNA form, the CDR3 reads TGTGCCTGGAGTGAAGGCGGAAATCAGCCCCAGCATTTT. Encoded protein: CAWSEGGNQPQHF.

This chain's CDR3 is CASRHGQGNQPQHF. DNA for the CDR3: TGTGCCAGCAGACATGGACAGGGAAATCAGCCCCAGCATTTT. The chain has TRBV6-1 and TRBJ1-5, with TRBD1 matching 8 bases. The V gene's germline CDR1 is MNHNS and CDR2 SASEGT. The junction had 5 bases not matched to a gene; V was cut back by 6 bases and J by 4 bases. The CDR3 has 14 amino acids.

The rearrangement uses TRBV27 and TRBJ2-7; TRBD1 aligns across 9 bases. The ends lost 3 bases at V and 5 bases at J; junction bases unmatched: 11. This CDR3 region has 16 residues. From germline, CDR1 is MNHEY and CDR2 SMNVEV (reference sequence). Here the CDR3 reads CASSFIPDRGSHEQYF. CDR3 bases: TGTGCCAGCAGTTTCATCCCGGACAGGGGATCCCACGAGCAGTACTTC.

The gene calls are TRBV7-9 and TRBJ2-7, with 8 positions matching TRBD1. Per germline, CDR1 SEHNR and CDR2 FQNEAQ (reference sequence). V trimming: 5 bases; J trimming: 0 bases; junction bases outside the gene matches: 9. CDR3 length: 16 residues. The CDR3 DNA reads TGTGCCAGCAGCCAAAACCAGGGGGCGAACTCCTACGAGCAGTACTTC. Encoded protein: CASSQNQGANSYEQYF.

The chain joins TRBV7-8 to TRBJ2-2; tentatively, D is TRBD2 (6 bases). CDR3 length equals 17 residues. CDR1 and CDR2 (germline): SGHVS, FQNEAQ. V lost 5 bases to trimming and J lost 7 bases, with 23 bases between them. DNA for the CDR3: TGTGCCAGCAGCAGACCGACACCCGGGACTTTTAGCGGGGAGCTGTTTTTT. Protein sequence: CASSRPTPGTFSGELFF.

The chain links TRBV2 to TRBJ2-7, with D maybe TRBD1 (6 bases). CDR3 length: 13 residues. CDR1 and CDR2 from the germline V gene are SNHLY and FYNNEI. The V end lost 6 bases, the J end lost 2 bases, and 11 bases lay between the germline ends. The CDR3, as DNA: TGTGCCAGCAGAGCGACAGGCGCCTACGAGCAGTACTTC. Translation gives CASRATGAYEQYF.

This clone was seen a handful of times. The V gene is TRBV9, the J gene TRBJ2-2, with TRBD2 identical over 11 bases. The CDR3 covers 17 residues. Looked up from germline, CDR1 is SGDLS and CDR2 is YYNGEE. Trimming cost V 3 bases and J 7 bases; bases outside gene matches: 11. The CDR3 reads CASSASTSGVFLGELFF. The CDR3 bases are TGTGCCAGCAGCGCATCGACTAGCGGGGTTTTCCTCGGGGAGCTGTTTTTT.

This clone was seen only once. CDR3 in DNA: TGTGCCTGGAGTGTTGCGGCACCCACAGATACGCAGTATTTT. It specifies CAWSVAAPTDTQYF. V is TRBV30 and J is TRBJ2-3; no firm D call. The CDR3 sequence is 14 residues long. The ends were cut back, 0 bases at V and 2 bases at J, with 9 bases in the middle. Germline lookup yields CDR1 GTSNPN and CDR2 SVGIG (reference sequence).

In its sample, this clone was seen once. The chain links TRBV28 to TRBJ2-1; no reliable D call. Trimming cost V 5 bases and J 8 bases, with 10 bases left between them. The germline V gene has CDR1 MDHEN and CDR2 SYDVKM. The CDR3 is 12 residues long. The chain's CDR3 is CASSTLVYEQFF. The DNA of the CDR3 is TGTGCCAGCAGTACCTTAGTCTATGAGCAGTTCTTC.

The rearrangement links TRBV27 to TRBJ2-7; 7 bases align to TRBD2. After removal of 3 bases from V and 5 bases from J, the junction contained 7 bases not matched to a gene. The CDR3 loop spans 14 amino acids. Germline-derived CDR1 and CDR2 are MNHEY and SMNVEV (reference sequence). This CDR3 is CASSFGGSVNEQYF. DNA for the CDR3: TGTGCCAGCAGTTTTGGCGGGAGTGTCAACGAGCAGTACTTC.